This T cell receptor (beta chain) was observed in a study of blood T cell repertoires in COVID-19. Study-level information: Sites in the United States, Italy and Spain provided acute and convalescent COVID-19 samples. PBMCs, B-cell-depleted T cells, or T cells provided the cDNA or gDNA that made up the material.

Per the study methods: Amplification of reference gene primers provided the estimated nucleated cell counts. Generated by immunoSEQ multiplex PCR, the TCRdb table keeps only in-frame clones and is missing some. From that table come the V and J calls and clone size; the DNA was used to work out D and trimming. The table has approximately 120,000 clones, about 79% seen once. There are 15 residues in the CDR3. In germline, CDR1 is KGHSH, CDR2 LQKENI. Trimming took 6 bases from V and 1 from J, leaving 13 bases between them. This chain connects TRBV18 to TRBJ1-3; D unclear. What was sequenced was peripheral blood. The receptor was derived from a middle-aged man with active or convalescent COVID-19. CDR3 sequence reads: CASSRGEGSGNTIYF. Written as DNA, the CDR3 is TGTGCCAGCTCCCGGGGAGAGGGATCTGGAAACACCATATATTTT.